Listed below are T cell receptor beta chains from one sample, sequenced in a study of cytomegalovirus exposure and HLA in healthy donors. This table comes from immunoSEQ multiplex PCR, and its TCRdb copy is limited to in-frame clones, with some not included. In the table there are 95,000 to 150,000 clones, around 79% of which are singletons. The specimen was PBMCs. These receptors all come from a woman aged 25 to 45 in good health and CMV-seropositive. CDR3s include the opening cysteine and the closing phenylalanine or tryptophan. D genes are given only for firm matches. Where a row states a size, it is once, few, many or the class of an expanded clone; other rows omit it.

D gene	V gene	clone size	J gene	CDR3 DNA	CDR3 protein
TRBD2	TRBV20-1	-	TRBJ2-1	TGCAGTGCGACCGGGGGGGCGACGGTCTTC	CSATGGATVF
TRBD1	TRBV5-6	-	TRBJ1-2	TGTGCCAGCAGCTCCGCAGGACAGGTGGGCACCTATGGCTACACCTTC	CASSSAGQVGTYGYTF
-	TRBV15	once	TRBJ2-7	TGTGCCACCAGCAGAGATCGTTATTACGAGCAGTACTTC	CATSRDRYYEQYF
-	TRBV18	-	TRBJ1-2	TGTGCCAGCTCAGACACAGGGAATCGGGACTATGGCTACACCTTC	CASSDTGNRDYGYTF
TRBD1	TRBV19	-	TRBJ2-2	TGTGCCAGTAGAGCGTCGGGACAGGGGAACACCGGGGAGCTGTTTTTT	CASRASGQGNTGELFF
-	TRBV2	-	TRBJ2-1	TGTGCCAGCAGTTCCTCCGGGACAGAGCAGTTCTTC	CASSSSGTEQFF
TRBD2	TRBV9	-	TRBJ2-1	TGTGCCAGCAGCATTAGCGGGGGGGCCTATTATGAGCAGTTCTTC	CASSISGGAYYEQFF
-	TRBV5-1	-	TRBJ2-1	TGCGCCAGCAGCCACGACATTATGGGTGAGCAGTTCTTC	CASSHDIMGEQFF
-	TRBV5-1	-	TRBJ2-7	TGCGCCAGCAGCTTGGATTCGGGACACCTTAGCTCCTACGAGCAGTACTTC	CASSLDSGHLSSYEQYF
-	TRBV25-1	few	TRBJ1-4	TGTGCCAGCAGTGGCCCCTGGGGGGGGTCAAGGGAAAAACTGTTTTTT	CASSGPWGGSREKLFF
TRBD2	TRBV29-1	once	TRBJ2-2	TGCAGCGGGCGGGGGAGTACCGGGGAGCTGTTTTTT	CSGRGSTGELFF
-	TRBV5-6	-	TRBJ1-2	TGTGCCAGCAGCGGGGGACTTCGAGGCTATGGCTACACCTTC	CASSGGLRGYGYTF
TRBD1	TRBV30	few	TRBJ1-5	TGTGCCTGGAGGACAGGGGACAATCAGCCCCAGCATTTT	CAWRTGDNQPQHF
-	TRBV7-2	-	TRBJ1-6	TGTGCCAGCAGCTTAGTCACCCCGGGTTATTCACCCCTCCACTTT	CASSLVTPGYSPLHF
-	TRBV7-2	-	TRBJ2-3	TGTGCCAGCAGCTTAAACGGGGGGCTAAGCACAGATACGCAGTATTTT	CASSLNGGLSTDTQYF
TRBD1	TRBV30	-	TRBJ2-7	TGTGCCTGGAGGCCTCCAGGGGGCTTTCTACAGGAGCAGTACTTC	CAWRPPGGFLQEQYF
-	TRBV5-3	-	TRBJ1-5	TGTGCCAGAAGCCCAACAGGGTCGGGTCAGCCCCAGCATTTT	CARSPTGSGQPQHF
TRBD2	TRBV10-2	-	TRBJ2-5	TGCGCCAGCACGGTAGCGGGGGCCCAAGAGACCCAGTACTTC	CASTVAGAQETQYF
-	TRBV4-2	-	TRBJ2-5	TGTGCCAGCAGCCTACAGGACAGCTTGGGCCAAGAGACCCAGTACTTC	CASSLQDSLGQETQYF
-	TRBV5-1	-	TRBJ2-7	TGCGCCAGCAGCTTGGGAGGACAGCCCTACGAGCAGTACTTC	CASSLGGQPYEQYF
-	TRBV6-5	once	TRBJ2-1	TGTGCCAGCAGTCAGGGGAACTACAATGAGCAGTTCTTC	CASSQGNYNEQFF
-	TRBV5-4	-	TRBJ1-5	TGTGCCAGCAGCTTAATGAGGGATGTCGGCAATCAGCCCCAGCATTTT	CASSLMRDVGNQPQHF
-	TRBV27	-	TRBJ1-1	TGTGCCAGCAGTCCGACGACCGGGGGCACTGAAGCTTTCTTT	CASSPTTGGTEAFF
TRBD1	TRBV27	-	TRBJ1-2	TGTGCCAGCAGTTTATTGTTCGACAGGGGCTATGGCTACACCTTC	CASSLLFDRGYGYTF
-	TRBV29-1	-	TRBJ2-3	TGCAGCGTTGAAGGTGGAGGAACAGATACGCAGTATTTT	CSVEGGGTDTQYF
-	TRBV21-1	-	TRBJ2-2	TGTGCCAGCAGCAAACTGCGGGGCTACAACACCGGGGAGCTGTTTTTT	CASSKLRGYNTGELFF
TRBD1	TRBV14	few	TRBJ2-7	TGTGCCAGCAGCTCCTTCCGGGACAGGGGCCCGAGGGAGCAGTACTTC	CASSSFRDRGPREQYF
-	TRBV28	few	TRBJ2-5	TGTGCCAGCAGGTCCCGGAGGCCCGAGGTGACCCAGTACTTC	CASRSRRPEVTQYF
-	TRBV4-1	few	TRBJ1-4	TGCGCCAGCAGCCAAGCCCGACGGGGGATGCGTGAAAAACTGTTTTTT	CASSQARRGMREKLFF
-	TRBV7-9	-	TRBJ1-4	TGTGCCAGCAGCTTCCCACAGGGAGGGGAAAAACTGTTTTTT	CASSFPQGGEKLFF
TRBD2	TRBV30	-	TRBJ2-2	TGTGCCTGGTCCTCGGGGAGGGCCGGGGAGCTGTTTTTT	CAWSSGRAGELFF
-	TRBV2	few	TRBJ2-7	TGTGCCAGCAGTGAACGGGGTATGGTCTACGAGCAGTACTTC	CASSERGMVYEQYF
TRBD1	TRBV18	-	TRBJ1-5	TGTGCCAGCTCGCCAATTTACAGGGGAGGCAATCAGCCCCAGCATTTT	CASSPIYRGGNQPQHF
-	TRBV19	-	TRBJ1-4	TGTGCCAGTAGTCTGAACACAGCCGCAACTAATGAAAAACTGTTTTTT	CASSLNTAATNEKLFF
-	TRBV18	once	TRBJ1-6	TGTGCCAGCTCACAGACAGGCCAGAGTTCACCCCTCCACTTT	CASSQTGQSSPLHF
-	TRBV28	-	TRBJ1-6	TGTGCCAGCAGTCGGGAGTATAATTCACCCCTCCACTTT	CASSREYNSPLHF
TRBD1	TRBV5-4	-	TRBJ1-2	TGTGCCAGCAGACAAGGACAGGTCGTCGGCTATGGCTACACCTTC	CASRQGQVVGYGYTF
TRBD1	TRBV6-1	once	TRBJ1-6	TGTGCCAGCAGTTTCCCAGGACAGGATTCACCCCTCCACTTT	CASSFPGQDSPLHF
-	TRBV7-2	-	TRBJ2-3	TGTGCCAGCAGCTTAGTCTTTCTAGATACGCAGTATTTT	CASSLVFLDTQYF
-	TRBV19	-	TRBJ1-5	TGTGCCAGTAGTATAGATTGGCGCAGGAACCGGTCGCCCCAGCATTTT	CASSIDWRRNRSPQHF
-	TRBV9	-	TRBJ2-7	TGTGCCAGCAGCGCTGGACAGACCTACGAGCAGTACTTC	CASSAGQTYEQYF
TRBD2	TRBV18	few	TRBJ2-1	TGTGCCAGCTCACCACTGAGCGGGGGGGCGGGTGAGCAGTTCTTC	CASSPLSGGAGEQFF
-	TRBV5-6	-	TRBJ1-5	TGTGCCAGCAGCTTGGCCGCCAACCGGGGTCGGCCCCAGCATTTT	CASSLAANRGRPQHF
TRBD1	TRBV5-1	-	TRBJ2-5	TGCGCCAGCAGCAAGGGGACAGCACAAGAGACCCAGTACTTC	CASSKGTAQETQYF
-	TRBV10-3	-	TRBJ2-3	TGTGCCATCAGCCTTCGTCGGGCAGATACGCAGTATTTT	CAISLRRADTQYF
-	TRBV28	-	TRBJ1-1	TGTGCCAGCAGTTTAGTCGGTATTAACACTGAAGCTTTCTTT	CASSLVGINTEAFF
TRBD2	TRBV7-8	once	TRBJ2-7	TGTGCCAGCAGCTTGATAGCGGGGGGGCTTGGGGAGCAGTACTTC	CASSLIAGGLGEQYF
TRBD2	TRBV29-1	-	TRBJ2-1	TGCAGCGTTGTCACCGGGGCTAGCGGAAACTACAATGAGCAGTTCTTC	CSVVTGASGNYNEQFF
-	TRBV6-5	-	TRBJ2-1	TGTGCCAGCAGTTACGGGCTTGGAGAGCAGTTCTTC	CASSYGLGEQFF
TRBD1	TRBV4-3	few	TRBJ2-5	TGCGCCAGCAGCCAAGATCAAGGACAGGGATCCCTTAAAAGGGGGACCCAGTACTTC	CASSQDQGQGSLKRGTQYF
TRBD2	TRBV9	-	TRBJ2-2	TGTGCCAGCGGAGCCCTAGCGGGGGAAGCCGGGGAGCTGTTTTTT	CASGALAGEAGELFF